These T cell receptor beta chains were read from a single sample in a study of T cells after yellow fever vaccination. TCRdb reprocessed the 5' RACE reads via MiXCR and lists one record per CDR3 protein. This table holds about 320,000 distinct CDR3 sequences, about 4.5% found once. Sequenced here: PBMCs, sampled 15 days after the yellow fever booster vaccination. Receptors were obtained from a man between 18 and 35 years old who received the YFV17D yellow fever vaccine. The CDR3 runs from the conserved cysteine through the conserved F or W. Fields, in order: V gene, clone size, D gene, J gene, CDR3 protein, CDR3 DNA. A D gene is named only where the DNA matches it firmly. The size of a clone is reported for some rows only, either as once, few or many, or as a class for expanded clones.

TRBV18	NA	NA	TRBJ1-2	CASSPRDTDGYTF	TGTGCCAGCTCTCCTCGGGACACTGATGGCTACACCTTC
TRBV5-1	many	NA	TRBJ2-6	CASSLSTGGANVLTF	TGCGCCAGCAGCTTGTCTACGGGGGGGGCCAACGTCCTGACTTTC
TRBV6-5	few	NA	TRBJ1-4	CASSYSGTTDPGEKLFF	TGTGCCAGCAGTTACTCCGGGACGACTGACCCGGGGGAAAAACTGTTTTTT
TRBV27	many	NA	TRBJ1-4	CASSDTNGGHEKLFF	TGTGCCAGCAGTGACACGAACGGGGGCCATGAAAAACTGTTTTTT
TRBV18	few	TRBD1	TRBJ2-5	CASSPPGQSYQETQYF	TGTGCCAGCTCACCACCGGGACAGAGTTATCAAGAGACCCAGTACTTC
TRBV5-1	NA	NA	TRBJ2-1	CASSVTGNNEQFF	TGCGCCAGCAGCGTTACAGGGAACAATGAGCAGTTCTTC
TRBV5-8	NA	NA	TRBJ2-1	CASSFRGISYTEQFF	TGTGCCAGCAGCTTTCGAGGCATCTCCTACACTGAGCAGTTCTTC
TRBV12-3/TRBV12-4	few	NA	TRBJ2-1	CASSFLGVNEQFF	TGTGCCAGCAGTTTCTTGGGAGTCAATGAGCAGTTCTTC
TRBV10-2	NA	NA	TRBJ2-5	CASRWEETQYF	TGCGCCAGCAGGTGGGAAGAGACCCAGTACTTC
TRBV4-3	NA	TRBD1	TRBJ1-2	CASSQEPGQGLDGYTF	TGCGCCAGCAGCCAAGAACCGGGACAGGGACTCGATGGCTACACCTTC
TRBV7-2	few	NA	TRBJ2-2	CASSSYGGELFF	TGTGCCAGCAGCTCCTATGGCGGGGAGCTGTTTTTT
TRBV7-2	many	NA	TRBJ1-1	CASSFSVNTEAFF	TGTGCCAGCAGCTTCTCGGTGAACACTGAAGCTTTCTTT
TRBV9	many	NA	TRBJ2-7	CASSVGSQGSYEQYF	TGTGCCAGCAGCGTAGGATCGCAGGGGTCGTACGAGCAGTACTTC
TRBV4-1	NA	TRBD1	TRBJ1-2	CASSQDGFRTGENYGYTF	TGCGCCAGCAGCCAAGATGGATTCCGGACAGGAGAGAACTATGGCTACACCTTC
TRBV28	few	NA	TRBJ1-1	CASNPGSLNTEAFF	TGTGCCAGCAACCCGGGCAGCCTGAACACTGAAGCTTTCTTT
TRBV7-2	many	NA	TRBJ2-3	CASSPTRTADTQYF	TGTGCCAGCAGCCCCACTAGGACAGCGGATACGCAGTATTTT
TRBV7-9	many	NA	TRBJ1-2	CASSLGAAPGYTF	TGTGCCAGCAGCTTGGGGGCAGCGCCTGGCTACACCTTC
TRBV4-2	few	NA	TRBJ2-4	CASSPDRNIQYF	TGTGCCAGCAGCCCGGACCGAAACATTCAGTACTTC
TRBV20-1	many	NA	TRBJ1-2	CSARVEDLSYGYTF	TGCAGTGCTAGAGTTGAAGACCTTAGCTATGGCTACACCTTC
TRBV7-6	NA	TRBD1	TRBJ2-3	CASSPRLRQGSTDTQYF	TGTGCCAGCAGCCCACGCCTACGACAGGGGAGCACAGATACGCAGTATTTT
TRBV10-3	many	TRBD1	TRBJ2-5	CAISDPVGQIQETQYF	TGTGCCATCAGTGACCCGGTGGGACAGATCCAAGAGACCCAGTACTTC
TRBV5-5	many	TRBD1	TRBJ1-4	CASSSPGQGDEKLFF	TGTGCCAGCAGCTCCCCGGGACAGGGGGATGAAAAACTGTTTTTT
TRBV7-9	NA	NA	TRBJ2-5	CASSPLGGGGETQYF	TGTGCCAGCAGCCCCCTAGGCGGGGGCGGAGAGACCCAGTACTTC